This T cell receptor (beta chain) was observed in a study of CD8 T cells in Susac syndrome. Study-level findings and limits: TCR sequencing and HLA analysis covered a relatively small number of individuals.

An amount of RNA that ranged from roughly 0.5 to 1 ug was reverse transcribed with random hexamers. MiXCR, run by TCRdb on the immunoSEQ multiplex PCR reads, gives a single entry per CDR3 protein. The sample lists about 210,000 distinct CDR3 sequences; around 95% were seen once. The CDR3 contains 12 residues. Per germline, CDR1 SNHLY and CDR2 FYNNEI. The V end was cut by 9 bases, the J end by 3 bases, with 11 bases between. A remark on this clonotype: Its antigen is not identified.

The sequenced material came from CD4+ T cells from PBMCs. The sequence derives from a human donor with multiple sclerosis. The genes are TRBV2 and TRBJ1-2, with D maybe TRBD1 (6 bases). CDR3 sequence reads: CASGRTDYGYTF. The CDR3 nucleotides are TGTGCCAGTGGCAGGACAGACTATGGCTACACCTTC.